These 9 T cell receptor beta chains originate from one sample sequenced in a study of shared clonotypes between healthy human individuals. Data came from immunoSEQ multiplex PCR; TCRdb stores just in-frame clones and leaves some out. The profile covers 2 million or so clones, with 85% to 95% appearing a single time and under 0.15% taken by the ten largest. The sample taken for sequencing was naive CD4+ T cells sorted from blood. The subset: CD45RA+ positively selected. Source of these receptors: a man aged 18 to 29 in good health.

The rearrangement links TRBV10-1 to TRBJ2-3; 11 positions agree with TRBD1. The CDR3 sequence is 16 residues long. CDR1 and CDR2 (germline): WNHNN, SYGVQD (reference sequence). Trimming removed 5 bases from V and 4 bases from J; junction bases left unmatched: 8. CDR3 region: CASSTGTGGLADTQYF. The CDR3 DNA follows: TGCGCCAGCAGTACCGGGACAGGGGGTTTGGCAGATACGCAGTATTTT.

The rearrangement joins TRBV6-1 to TRBJ2-2, with D perhaps matching TRBD2 (5 bases). The germline V gene encodes CDR1 MNHNS and CDR2 SASEGT. V gave up 9 bases and J gave up 0 bases, with 8 bases separating them. The CDR3 extends over 13 amino acids. CDR3 in amino acids: CARMDSNTGELFF. The CDR3 coding sequence is TGTGCCAGAATGGACTCGAACACCGGGGAGCTGTTTTTT.

This clone turned up a few times. The rearrangement joins TRBV10-3 to TRBJ1-6; D call uncertain. The V gene's germline CDR1 is ENHRY and CDR2 SYGVKD. The CDR3 length is 13 residues. V was trimmed by 6 bases and J by 7 bases, leaving 10 bases between them. Here the CDR3 DNA reads TGTGCCATCAGCGGGGATACGAATTCACCCCTCCACTTT. Translated: CAISGDTNSPLHF.

V is TRBV7-2 and J is TRBJ2-6; D gene ambiguous. The germline CDR1 and CDR2 sequences are SGHTA and FQGNSA. V lost 4 bases to trimming and J lost 0 bases, with 7 bases between them. This CDR3 has 15 residues. The CDR3: CASSSQHSGANVLTF. The CDR3 DNA reads as TGTGCCAGCAGCTCGCAGCACTCTGGGGCCAACGTCCTGACTTTC.

The chain carries TRBV19 and TRBJ1-4; D is perhaps TRBD1 (5 bases). There are 14 residues in the CDR3. V lost 6 bases to trimming and J lost 5 bases, with 13 bases between them. Per the germline V gene, CDR1 is LNHDA and CDR2 is SQIVND (reference sequence). The CDR3 spells CASRVGRGNEKLFF. The CDR3 coding sequence is TGTGCCAGTAGAGTGGGACGGGGGAATGAAAAACTGTTTTTT.

With regard to this clone: This sample includes further DNA sequences coding for the same CDR3. J is TRBJ1-6 and V is TRBV7-9, with 7 bases fitting TRBD1. V was pared by 5 bases and J by 8 bases, with 3 bases of the junction left unmatched. Germline V lookup: CDR1 SEHNR, CDR2 FQNEAQ (reference sequence). The CDR3 length is 13 residues. The CDR3 sequence: CASSPQGDSPLHF. CDR3 nucleotide sequence: TGTGCCAGCAGCCCCCAGGGGGATTCACCCCTCCACTTT.

The chain has TRBV2 and TRBJ2-1; 7 positions agree with TRBD1. Germline V gene lookup returns CDR1 SNHLY and CDR2 FYNNEI. V shed 4 bases, J shed 7 bases, and the junction held 13 bases outside the gene matches. This CDR3 comprises 16 residues. CDR3 amino acids: CASSGVSLGQRNEQFF. CDR3 sequence (DNA): TGTGCCAGCAGTGGGGTTTCCTTGGGACAGCGGAATGAGCAGTTCTTC.

The chain carries TRBV6-6 and TRBJ2-5; no firm D call. CDR1 and CDR2 from the germline V gene are MNHNY and SVGAGI (reference sequence). The V and J ends lost 8 bases and 5 bases respectively, with 12 bases between them. This CDR3 region has 12 residues. CDR3 protein: CASGLLGETQYF. The CDR3 DNA is TGTGCCAGCGGTCTGTTAGGGGAGACCCAGTACTTC.

The chain couples TRBV7-9 to TRBJ1-2; TRBD1 aligns across 7 bases. Germline loops: CDR1 SEHNR, CDR2 FQNEAQ (reference sequence). With 1 base clipped from V and 2 bases from J, the junction kept 4 bases outside the gene matches. The CDR3 is made up of 15 amino acids. The CDR3 nucleotides are TGTGCCAGCAGCTTAGGGCAGGGGGTAAACTATGGCTACACCTTC. It is translated as CASSLGQGVNYGYTF.